Below, 7 T cell receptor beta chains from the same sample are listed, as sequenced in a study of blood T cells in healthy people across ages. Combining a sample-barcoded 5' primer with a J-beta primer mix, a second PCR ran for roughly 6 to 11 cycles. Each CDR3 protein is one row after TCRdb ran MiXCR on the 5' RACE reads. The sample holds about 640,000 distinct CDR3 sequences; roughly 43% are singletons and the top ten take around 30%. Sequenced material: blood. The receptors were gathered from a man at least 80 years old in good health.

This sequence joins TRBV14 and TRBJ2-7; 7 bases align to TRBD2. The length of the CDR3 is 14 residues. CDR1 SGHDN and CDR2 FVKESK come from the germline V gene. With V trimmed by 6 bases and J by 1 base, 6 bases remained unmatched. The chain's CDR3 is CASSPAGPSYEQYF. The CDR3 DNA sequence: TGTGCCAGCAGTCCAGCGGGGCCATCCTACGAGCAGTACTTC.

The chain has TRBV7-9 and TRBJ1-1; a possible D gene is TRBD1 (5 bases). With 2 bases removed from V and 0 bases from J, the gap between germline ends came to 13 bases. From germline, CDR1 is SEHNR and CDR2 FQNEAQ (reference sequence). This CDR3 comprises 16 residues. The CDR3 protein is CASSLFRGPMNTEAFF. The CDR3 region has the DNA TGTGCCAGCAGCTTATTTAGGGGACCGATGAACACTGAAGCTTTCTTT.

CDR3 nucleotides: TGCGCCAGCAGCCACCCGACTAGCGGCTCCTACGAGCAGTACTTC. Translation gives CASSHPTSGSYEQYF. J is TRBJ2-7 and V is TRBV4-1; 9 positions agree with TRBD2. J lost 0 bases, V lost 3 bases, and 3 bases had no gene match. The CDR3 has 15 amino acids. Germline lookup yields CDR1 MGHRA and CDR2 YSYEKL.

V usage is TRBV6-5 and J usage is TRBJ1-5; D remains ambiguous. Per germline, CDR1 MNHEY and CDR2 SVGAGI. V was shortened by 6 bases and J by 0 bases, with 15 bases between the two germline ends. The CDR3 extends over 16 amino acids. The CDR3 region has the DNA TGTGCCAGCAGCCAGGCGTCAGTAAATAGCAATCAGCCCCAGCATTTT. This gives the protein CASSQASVNSNQPQHF.

For the CDR3, the DNA is TGTGCCAGCAACCGAGTCGGGGAGTACAATGAGCAGTACTTC. Translated, it gives CASNRVGEYNEQYF. V and J are TRBV14 and TRBJ2-1; D is perhaps TRBD2 (5 bases). The end of the DNA aligns better with TRBJ2-7, so the J call may be wrong. Germline V gives CDR1 SGHDN, CDR2 FVKESK. CDR3 length equals 14 residues.

The V and J genes are TRBV9 and TRBJ2-1, with 9 bases lining up with TRBD1. The V gene end was trimmed by 3 bases and the J gene end by 9 bases; junction bases not matched to a gene: 4. The germline V gene has CDR1 SGDLS and CDR2 YYNGEE. The CDR3 has 13 residues. The CDR3, as DNA: TGTGCCAGCAGCGCCACAGGGGGCGGTGAGCAGTTCTTC. It is translated as CASSATGGGEQFF.

This chain uses TRBV27 with TRBJ1-4; 10 bases align to TRBD1. With 2 bases clipped from V and 8 bases from J, the junction kept 5 bases outside the gene matches. The CDR3 is 15 residues long. Germline lookup yields CDR1 MNHEY and CDR2 SMNVEV (reference sequence). CDR3 residues: CASSLKGTGAEKLFF. The CDR3 coding sequence is TGTGCCAGCAGTTTAAAAGGGACAGGGGCCGAAAAACTGTTTTTT. Full variable domain (remainder filled in from reference TRBV27 and TRBJ1-4): EAQVTQNPRYLITVTGKKLTVTCSQNMNHEYMSWYRQDPGLGLRQIYYSMNVEVTDKGDVPEGYKVSRKEKRNFPLILESPSPNQTSLYFCASSLKGTGAEKLFFGSGTQLSVL.